The T cell receptor beta chain described here comes from a study of glioma-infiltrating T cells after dendritic cell vaccination. In the study overall: Patients had newly diagnosed or recurrent glioblastoma and received dendritic cell vaccines.

The CDR3 extends over 15 amino acids. Trimming took 2 bases from V and 1 from J, leaving 10 bases between them. CDR1 is SNHLY, CDR2 FYNNEI, per germline. This clone was seen only once. No antigen is known for it. The study, taken as a whole, reports: Estimated pretreatment TIL content predicted outcome after dendritic cell vaccination.

All glioblastoma patients lacked an isocitrate dehydrogenase mutation. Primers: 60 V beta forward and 13 J beta reverse. Measured with immunoSEQ multiplex PCR; TCRdb has only the in-frame clones, and not every one. The table lists 80,000 to 100,000 clones, 75% to 85% of them singletons, with 5.5% to 7% in the top ten. Sequences were derived from blood, sampled before dendritic cell vaccination. The rearrangement joins TRBV2 to TRBJ2-3; D ambiguous. The TCR comes from a human donor with glioblastoma. CDR3 DNA sequence: TGTGCCAGCAGTGAATATGGCACCCGCACAGATACGCAGTATTTT. Translating gives CASSEYGTRTDTQYF. Combining the CDR3 with reference TRBV2 and TRBJ2-3 gives the whole variable domain EPEVTQTPSHQVTQMGQEVILRCVPISNHLYFYWYRQILGQKVEFLVSFYNNEISEKSEIFDDQFSVERPDGSNFTLKIRSTKLEDSAMYFCASSEYGTRTDTQYFGPGTRLTVL.